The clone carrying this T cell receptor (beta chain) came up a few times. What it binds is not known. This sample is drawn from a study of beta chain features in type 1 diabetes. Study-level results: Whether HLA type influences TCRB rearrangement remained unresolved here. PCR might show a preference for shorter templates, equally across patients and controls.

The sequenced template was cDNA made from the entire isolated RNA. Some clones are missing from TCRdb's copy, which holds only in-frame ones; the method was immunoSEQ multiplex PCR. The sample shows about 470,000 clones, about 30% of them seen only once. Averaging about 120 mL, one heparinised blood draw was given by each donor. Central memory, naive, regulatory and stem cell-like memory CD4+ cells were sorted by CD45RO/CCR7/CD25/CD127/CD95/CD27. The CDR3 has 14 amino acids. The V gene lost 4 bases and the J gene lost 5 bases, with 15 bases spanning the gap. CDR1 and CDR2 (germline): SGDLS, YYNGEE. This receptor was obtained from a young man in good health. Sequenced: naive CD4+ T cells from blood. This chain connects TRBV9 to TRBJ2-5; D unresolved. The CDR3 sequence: CASSSLMSQETQYF. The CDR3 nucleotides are TGTGCCAGCAGCTCTTTAATGAGTCAGGAGACCCAGTACTTC.